This paragraph covers one T cell receptor beta chain sequence. It has no known antigen specificity. One base away there is no much larger clone; base qualities are not given. V was cut back by 3 bases and J by 6 bases, leaving a gap of 9 bases between them. From the cysteine through the valine, the CDR3 covers 12 amino acids. CDR3 DNA is the only sequence kept; it has 36 bases, read in frame from the first base. CDR1 is given as SGHVS and CDR2 as FQNEAQ, both from the germline V gene. The source of the sample is a study of blood T cell repertoires in COVID-19 (TCRdb year 2020). Turning to the overall study: Collaborator samples came from the United States, Italy and Spain and covered acute and convalescent phases of COVID-19. The material from the prospective study consisted of cDNA or gDNA derived from T cells, B-cell-depleted T cells, or PBMCs. Deeply sampled blood TCRbeta repertoires from subjects exposed to, actively infected with, or recovered from COVID-19 were included in the dataset. The repertoires were made available in a free public database intended to serve as a resource for research on the immune response to SARS-CoV-2. Samples were obtained from the ongoing ImmuneRACE study (first 160 participants) and from about 1,300 subjects provided by 6 global collaborators. Nearly every sample came with metadata listing a de-identified subject ID, COVID-19 status, age in years and sex. Where available, HLA class I and class II types were obtained from metadata supplied by the sample provider rather than from assay-based typing. Beyond this particular receptor, the publication reports: The amount of clinical and demographic metadata varied by source and participant and was provided uncurated.

One collaborating source in Seattle enrolled patients while the patients were actively infected and followed the patients over time throughout the course of disease. The collaborating institutions used their own protocols to collect whole blood in K2EDTA tubes. For TCRbeta analysis, collaborator samples were shipped as frozen whole blood, as isolated PBMCs, or as DNA extracted from either sample type. The immunoSEQ Assay, a bias-controlled multiplex PCR, was used to amplify TCRbeta CDR3 regions from genomic DNA. Per the original workflow: Nucleated cell counts per sample were estimated from amplification of reference gene primers within the assay. To quantify the absolute abundance of each unique TCRbeta CDR3 rearrangement, sequence reads were collapsed and filtered. For each sample, productive Simpson clonality was calculated as the square root of Simpson's diversity index over productive rearrangements. This immuneACCESS table, as held by TCRdb, lists in-frame sequences with V and J called but not all clones. Of the missing ones, under half trace to an unresolved V gene in checked studies; the others have no known cause. From that table come the V and J calls and clone size; the DNA was used to work out D and trimming. Within this sample are 100,000 to 150,000 clones, with around nine tenths of them counted one time only. The ten largest clones add up to around 2.2% of the sample.

The chain was built from TRBV7-8 and TRBJ2-7; a weak D assignment points to TRBD1 (6 bases agree). Input material: peripheral blood. The receptor's source is a man between 45 and 60 years old with COVID-19, enrolled during active disease. CDR3 protein: CASSLAGVEQYV. The DNA sequence follows: TGTGCCAGCAGCTTGGCAGGGGTCGAGCAGTACGTC.